A single sample is the source of the 10 T cell receptor beta chains below, sequenced in a study of blood T cell repertoires in COVID-19. Sequenced by immunoSEQ multiplex PCR; TCRdb stores in-frame clones only, minus some. The repertoire consists of about 150,000 clones, with around 87% occurring once and the leading ten covering approximately 4.3%. Source material: PBMCs or T cells enriched from blood (not recorded which). The source of these receptors is a woman in her forties who had been exposed to COVID-19.

This clone was detected once. The rearrangement links TRBV27 to TRBJ2-1, with 14 bases matching TRBD2. The CDR3 consists of 17 residues. V was clipped by 4 bases and J by 7 bases; unmatched bases: 9. Germline assignment: CDR1 MNHEY and CDR2 SMNVEV (reference sequence). The CDR3 nucleotides are TGTGCCAGCAGTTACTCCGGGACTAGCGGGAGAGCAAATGAGCAGTTCTTC. It is translated as CASSYSGTSGRANEQFF.

The rearrangement links TRBV5-3 to TRBJ2-1; D perhaps matches TRBD1 (6 bases). Being an ORF, TRBV5-3 has a function that is uncertain. There are 16 residues in the CDR3. Between the trimmed V and J ends, which lost 2 bases and 0 bases, there was a span of 12 bases. The CDR3 nucleotides are TGTGCCAGAAGCTTCTCTGGACAGAGCTCCTACAATGAGCAGTTCTTC. It is translated as CARSFSGQSSYNEQFF.

The J gene is TRBJ2-7, the V gene TRBV3-1 (or the pseudogene TRBV3-2); 8 bases map to TRBD1. Germline values: CDR1 LGHDT, CDR2 YNNKEL (reference sequence). The V gene end was trimmed by 4 bases and the J gene end by 6 bases; junction bases not matched to a gene: 8. This CDR3 contains 14 residues. CDR3 nucleotide sequence: TGTGCCAGCAGCCCCCGGACAGGGTCGGTCGAGCAGTACTTC. Translation gives CASSPRTGSVEQYF.

The sample holds a few counts of this clone. This chain joins TRBV9 and TRBJ2-1; 9 bases fit TRBD2. Germline V gene lookup returns CDR1 SGDLS and CDR2 YYNGEE. J was trimmed by 5 bases and V by 0 bases; bases with no gene match: 9. This CDR3 has 17 amino acids. CDR3 residues: CASSVAPYSGSDNEQFF. CDR3 in DNA: TGTGCCAGCAGCGTAGCTCCATATAGCGGGAGCGACAATGAGCAGTTCTTC.

The chain couples TRBV11-3 to TRBJ2-1; maybe TRBD1 (5 bases). This CDR3 region has 15 residues. CDR1 and CDR2 from the germline V gene are SGHNT and YENEEA. V was clipped by 3 bases and J by 0 bases, with 9 bases between them. DNA of the CDR3: TGTGCCAGCAGCTTGAATGGGGCCTCCTACAATGAGCAGTTCTTC. It codes for CASSLNGASYNEQFF.

This chain connects TRBV25-1 to TRBJ2-2; perhaps TRBD2 as D (6 bases). The CDR3 is 15 residues long. In germline, CDR1 is MGHDK, CDR2 SYGVNS. Trimming stripped 3 bases from V and 5 bases from J, with 13 bases between. The CDR3 loop is CASSEEGVWTGELFF. DNA of the CDR3: TGTGCCAGCAGTGAGGAGGGAGTATGGACCGGGGAGCTGTTTTTT.

The chain employs TRBV21-1 and TRBJ2-7; TRBD2 reflects the table's D call only, with no check against the DNA. TRBV21-1 is a known pseudogene. This CDR3 is 15 amino acids long. CDR3 amino acids: CASSKAEREEYEQYF. CDR3 sequence (DNA): TGTGCCAGCAGCAAAGCGGAGCGGGAGGAGTACGAGCAGTACTTC.

The chain carries TRBV9 and TRBJ1-3; 9 nucleotides agree with TRBD1. The CDR3 is 17 amino acids. With 3 bases clipped from V and 0 bases from J, the junction kept 7 bases outside the gene matches. CDR1 and CDR2 from the germline V gene are SGDLS and YYNGEE. CDR3 nucleotide sequence: TGTGCCAGCAGCGACCGAGGGACAGGGAGCTCTGGAAACACCATATATTTT. Its translation is CASSDRGTGSSGNTIYF.

The CDR3, as DNA: TGTGCCAGCAGCCAAGGGGTCGCTCCGGATAACTATGGCTACACCTTC. Its protein is CASSQGVAPDNYGYTF. The chain employs TRBV28 and TRBJ1-2; D might be TRBD1 (5 bases). This CDR3 comprises 16 residues. The germline V gene encodes CDR1 MDHEN and CDR2 SYDVKM. Deletions cut 6 bases from V and 1 base from J, with 18 bases between.

The CDR3 nucleotides are TGTGCCAGCAGCGAGTTTGGGACAGGGGCTTTAAGCGAGCAGTACTTC. Amino acids: CASSEFGTGALSEQYF. The chain links TRBV9 to TRBJ2-7; 10 nucleotides align to TRBD1. V was pared by 3 bases and J by 6 bases, with 12 bases of the junction left unmatched. From germline, CDR1 is SGDLS and CDR2 YYNGEE. This CDR3 contains 16 residues.